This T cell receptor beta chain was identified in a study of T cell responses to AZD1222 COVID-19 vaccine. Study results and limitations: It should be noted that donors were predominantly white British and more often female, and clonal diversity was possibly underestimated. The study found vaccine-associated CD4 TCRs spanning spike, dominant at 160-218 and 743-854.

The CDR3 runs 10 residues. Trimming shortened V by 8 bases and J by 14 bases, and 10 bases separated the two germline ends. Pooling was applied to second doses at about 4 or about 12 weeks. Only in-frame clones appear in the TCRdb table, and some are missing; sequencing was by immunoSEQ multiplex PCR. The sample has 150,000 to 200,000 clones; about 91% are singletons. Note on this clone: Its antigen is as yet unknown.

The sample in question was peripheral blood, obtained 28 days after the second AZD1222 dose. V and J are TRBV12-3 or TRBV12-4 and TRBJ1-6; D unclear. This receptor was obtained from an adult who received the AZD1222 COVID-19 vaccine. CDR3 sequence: CASGRQSLHF. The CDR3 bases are TGTGCCAGCGGACGACAATCCCTCCACTTT.